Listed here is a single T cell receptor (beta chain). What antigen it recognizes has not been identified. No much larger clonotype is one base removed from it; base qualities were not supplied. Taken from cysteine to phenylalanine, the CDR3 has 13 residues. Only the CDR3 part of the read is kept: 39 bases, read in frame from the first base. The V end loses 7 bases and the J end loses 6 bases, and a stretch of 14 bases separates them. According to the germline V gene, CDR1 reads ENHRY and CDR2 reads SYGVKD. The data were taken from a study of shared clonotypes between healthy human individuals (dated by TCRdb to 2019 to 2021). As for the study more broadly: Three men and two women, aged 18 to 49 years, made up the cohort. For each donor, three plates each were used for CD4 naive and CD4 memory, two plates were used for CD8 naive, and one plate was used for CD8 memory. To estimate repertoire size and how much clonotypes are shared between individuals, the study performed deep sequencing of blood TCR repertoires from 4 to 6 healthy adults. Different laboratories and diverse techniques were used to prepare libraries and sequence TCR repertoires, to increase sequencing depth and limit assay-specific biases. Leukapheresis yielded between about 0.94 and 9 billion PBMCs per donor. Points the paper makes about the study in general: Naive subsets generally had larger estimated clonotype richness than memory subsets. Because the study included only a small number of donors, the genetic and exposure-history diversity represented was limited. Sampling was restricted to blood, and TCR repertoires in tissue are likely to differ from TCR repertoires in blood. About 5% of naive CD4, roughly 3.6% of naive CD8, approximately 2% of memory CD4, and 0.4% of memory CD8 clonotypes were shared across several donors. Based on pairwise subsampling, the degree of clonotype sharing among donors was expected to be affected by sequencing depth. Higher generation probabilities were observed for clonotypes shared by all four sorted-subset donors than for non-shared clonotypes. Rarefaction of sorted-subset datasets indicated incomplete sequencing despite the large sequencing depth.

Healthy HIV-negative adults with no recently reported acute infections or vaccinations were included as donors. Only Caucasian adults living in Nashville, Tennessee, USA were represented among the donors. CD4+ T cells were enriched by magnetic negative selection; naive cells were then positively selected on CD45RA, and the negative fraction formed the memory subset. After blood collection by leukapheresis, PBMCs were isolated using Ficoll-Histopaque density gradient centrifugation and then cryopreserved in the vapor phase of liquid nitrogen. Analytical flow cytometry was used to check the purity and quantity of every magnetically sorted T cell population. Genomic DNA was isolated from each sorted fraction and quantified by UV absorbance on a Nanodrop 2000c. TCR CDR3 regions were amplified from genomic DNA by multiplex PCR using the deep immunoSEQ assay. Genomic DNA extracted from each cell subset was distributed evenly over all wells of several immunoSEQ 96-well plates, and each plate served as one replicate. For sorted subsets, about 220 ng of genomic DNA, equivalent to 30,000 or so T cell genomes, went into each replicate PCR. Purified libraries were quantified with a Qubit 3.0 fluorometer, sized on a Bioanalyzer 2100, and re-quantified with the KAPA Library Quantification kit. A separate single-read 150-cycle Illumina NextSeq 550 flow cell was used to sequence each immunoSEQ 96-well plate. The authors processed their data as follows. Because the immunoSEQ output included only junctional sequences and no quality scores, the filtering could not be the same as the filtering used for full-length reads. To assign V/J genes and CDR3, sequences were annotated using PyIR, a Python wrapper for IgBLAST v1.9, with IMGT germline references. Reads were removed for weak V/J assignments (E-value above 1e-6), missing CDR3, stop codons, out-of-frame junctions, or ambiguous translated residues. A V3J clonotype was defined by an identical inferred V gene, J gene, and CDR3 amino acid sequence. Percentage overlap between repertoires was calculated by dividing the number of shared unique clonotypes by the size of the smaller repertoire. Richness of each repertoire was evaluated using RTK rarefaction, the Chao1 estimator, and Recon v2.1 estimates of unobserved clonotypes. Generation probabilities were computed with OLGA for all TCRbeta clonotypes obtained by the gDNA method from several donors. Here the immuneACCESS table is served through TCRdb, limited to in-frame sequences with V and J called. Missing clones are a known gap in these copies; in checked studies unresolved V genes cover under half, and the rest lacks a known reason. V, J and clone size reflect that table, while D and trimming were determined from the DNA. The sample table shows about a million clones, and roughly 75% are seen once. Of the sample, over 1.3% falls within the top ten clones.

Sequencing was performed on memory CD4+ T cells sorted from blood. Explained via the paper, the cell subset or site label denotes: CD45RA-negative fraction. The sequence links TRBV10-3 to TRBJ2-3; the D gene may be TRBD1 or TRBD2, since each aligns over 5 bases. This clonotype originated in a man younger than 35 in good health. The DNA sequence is TGTGCCATCATGGCAGGGAGTCTTGATACGCAGTATTTT. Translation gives CAIMAGSLDTQYF.